This section outlines one T cell receptor (beta chain) sequence together with its context. The antigen remains unidentified. This entry is derived from a study of cytomegalovirus exposure and HLA in healthy donors. Germline values: CDR1 MNHNY, CDR2 SVGAGI (reference sequence). This CDR3 is built from 16 residues. V lost 0 bases and J lost 6; bases outside the gene matches: 10. Study conclusions and caveats: TCR beta V- and J-gene trimming was later associated with a missense DCLRE1C variant. As a later analysis revealed, most CMV-associated TCR beta chains appeared HLA-restricted.

PCR was performed using 60 Vbeta and 13 Jbeta primers. Assay: immunoSEQ multiplex PCR; the TCRdb copy retains only in-frame clones and omits some. This table has 100,000 to 150,000 clones, about 82% appearing once. The source is a boy aged 5-17 years in good health and CMV-seronegative. Sample: PBMCs. The chain carries TRBV6-6 and TRBJ1-1; 7 bases align to TRBD1. CDR3 nucleotide sequence: TGTGCCAGCAGTTACTCGAAAGGGGGCATTGAGGCTGAAGCTTTCTTT. Protein sequence: CASSYSKGGIEAEAFF.